This TCR beta chain originates from a study of OX40 agonist ivuxolimab in advanced cancers. Study conclusions and caveats: Clonal expansion in partial responders at 0.1-3.0 mg/kg ranked among the lowest. No antigen was identified for the clonally expanded peripheral T cells. Also showing low normalized T-cell clonal expansion were some of the nonresponders.

On this clone: Antigen: not known.

Method: immunoSEQ multiplex PCR; TCRdb's copy keeps in-frame clones and lacks some. The table shows about 48,000 clones, with roughly 85% occurring only once. V lost 6 bases to trimming and J lost 0 bases; unmatched junction nucleotides: 13. The CDR3 is made up of 18 amino acids. Germline V gene data show CDR1 as SGHDN and CDR2 as FVKESK. This chain uses TRBV14 with TRBJ2-3; 9 bases match TRBD2. The sequence was collected from an adult with an advanced solid tumor such as melanoma, head and neck, liver or kidney cancer. This specimen was CD4+ or CD8+ T cells sorted from blood, taken in a trial of the OX40 agonist ivuxolimab. CDR3 loop: CASSQRLAGIPSTDTQYF. The CDR3 DNA follows: TGTGCCAGCAGTCAGCGGCTAGCGGGGATACCTAGCACAGATACGCAGTATTTT.